This record concerns one T cell receptor beta chain sequence. Its antigen remains unknown. This sample is part of a study of CXCR3-negative and CXCR3-positive naive CD8 T cells. At the level of the study: Sequencing gave some 140 million TRB reads overall, about 1.5 +/- 0.3 million per library.

5' RACE with UMI labels generated the TRB cDNA libraries. TCRdb reprocessed the 5' RACE reads; each CDR3 protein has one entry and no DNA is given. The listing contains about 51,000 distinct CDR3 sequences. The CDR3 runs 17 residues. Per germline, CDR1 DFQATT and CDR2 SNEGSKA (reference sequence). Study-wide points: Researchers report CXCR3 expression partially decreased after cryopreservation, with fresh PBMCs used in most assays. Naive subsets were similarly diverse, while memory CD8+ repertoires were much less diverse. It was found that naive subsets had comparable surface CD5, and TCR strength was inferred from TRB CDR3 properties. A higher hydrophobicity marked the TRB CDR3s of CXCR3-positive naive cells versus CXCR3-negative naive cells.

This receptor was identified in a human donor in good health. Some clones in this sample may be carry-over from other donors' samples. V usage is TRBV20-1 and J usage is TRBJ1-5. Sequenced: naive CXCR3+ CD8+ T cells from blood. Noted subset: CD45RO-CCR7+CD27+CD95- naive CD8+ T cells expressing CXCR3 (TNR3+). The CDR3 region is CSASRQGGYKSNQPQHF.